The 15 T cell receptor beta chains given below trace back to one sample, sequenced in a study of cytomegalovirus exposure and HLA in healthy donors. Amplification used 60 Vbeta primers and 13 Jbeta primers. Assay used: immunoSEQ multiplex PCR; TCRdb lists only in-frame clones, some missing. The sample shows 180,000 or so clones, around a tenth of them seen only once. Source material: PBMCs. These TCRs come from a woman in her twenties or thirties in good health and CMV-seropositive.

This clone was recorded a few times. The genes are TRBV5-1 and TRBJ2-7; a possible D gene is TRBD1 (6 bases). Trimming took 6 bases from V and 2 from J, leaving 18 bases between them. Germline lookup yields CDR1 SGHRS and CDR2 YFSETQ. The CDR3 spans 15 residues. The CDR3 sequence: CASNDADRGTYEQYF. For the CDR3, the DNA is TGCGCCAGCAATGATGCGGACAGAGGTACCTACGAGCAGTACTTC. Using reference TRBV5-1 and TRBJ2-7 for the parts outside the CDR3, the full variable domain is KAGVTQTPRYLIKTRGQQVTLSCSPISGHRSVSWYQQTPGQGLQFLFEYFSETQRNKGNFPGRFSGRQFSNSRSEMNVSTLELGDSALYLCASNDADRGTYEQYFGPGTRLTVT.

The rearrangement uses TRBV2 and TRBJ2-1, with D possibly being TRBD2 (6 bases). The V gene lost 4 bases and the J gene lost 1 base, with 8 bases spanning the gap. The CDR3 is 14 amino acids. Germline values: CDR1 SNHLY, CDR2 FYNNEI. For the CDR3, the DNA is TGTGCCAGCAGTGTGCGGGAATCCTACAATGAGCAGTTCTTC. It translates to CASSVRESYNEQFF.

CDR3 residues: CTSSQALGGANQPQHF. CDR3 nucleotides: TGCACCAGCAGCCAAGCCCTTGGCGGGGCCAATCAGCCCCAGCATTTT. The chain links TRBV1 to TRBJ1-5. TRBV1 is a documented pseudogene. The CDR3 sequence is 16 residues long.

The sample holds many counts of this clone. This chain connects TRBV7-8 to TRBJ2-7; TRBD2 matches 8 bases. Trimming at V came to 1 base and at J to 0 bases, leaving 14 bases not matched to a gene. The CDR3 totals 19 residues. Germline V gene data show CDR1 as SGHVS and CDR2 as FQNEAQ. The CDR3 sequence is CASSLGSLAGKDSSYEQYF. Here the CDR3 DNA reads TGTGCCAGCAGCTTAGGGTCCCTAGCGGGTAAAGATAGCTCCTACGAGCAGTACTTC.

The table lists this clone with a few counts. The CDR3 nucleotides read TGCAGTGCTACCTCGACAGGAGAGCAGTTCTTC. It translates to CSATSTGEQFF. This chain links TRBV20-1 with TRBJ2-1, with D perhaps matching TRBD1 (6 bases). Germline V gene sequence: CDR1 DFQATT, CDR2 SNEGSKA (reference sequence). The CDR3 consists of 11 residues. Between the trimmed V and J ends, which lost 4 bases and 10 bases, there was a span of 11 bases.

The table lists this clone with a few counts. This chain joins TRBV11-2 and TRBJ2-4; the D gene is possibly TRBD1 (5 bases). Trimming left V 4 bases short and J 11 bases short, with 18 bases between. Germline V CDR1 and CDR2: SGHAT, FQNNGV. CDR3 length equals 14 residues. The DNA of the CDR3 is TGTGCCAGCAGCTCGACTTCCGTTAGGGGCGTTCAGTACTTC. Amino acids: CASSSTSVRGVQYF.

V gene TRBV6-5 combines with J gene TRBJ2-2; perhaps TRBD2 as D (5 bases). CDR3 length equals 13 residues. Germline loops: CDR1 MNHEY, CDR2 SVGAGI. V was clipped by 6 bases and J by 7 bases, with 12 bases between them. CDR3 amino acids: CASSTHGDGELFF. CDR3 bases: TGTGCCAGCAGCACCCACGGGGACGGGGAGCTGTTTTTT.

Only a few counts were recorded for this clone. This chain connects TRBV19 to TRBJ2-2; 9 positions match TRBD1. Per the germline V gene, CDR1 is LNHDA and CDR2 is SQIVND (reference sequence). CDR3 size: 14 residues. The V gene end was trimmed by 6 bases and the J gene end by 4 bases; junction bases not matched to a gene: 3. The CDR3 here is CASRTGGSTGELFF. Written as DNA, the CDR3 is TGTGCCAGTAGGACAGGGGGAAGCACCGGGGAGCTGTTTTTT. The full variable domain, rest sourced from reference TRBV19 and TRBJ2-2, is DGGITQSPKYLFRKEGQNVTLSCEQNLNHDAMYWYRQDPGQGLRLIYYSQIVNDFQKGDIAEGYSVSREKKESFPLTVTSAQKNPTAFYLCASRTGGSTGELFFGEGSRLTVL.

This clone came up a few times. This chain joins TRBV5-1 and TRBJ1-5, with a possible D match to TRBD1 (5 bases). In germline, CDR1 is SGHRS, CDR2 YFSETQ. The CDR3 runs to 14 residues. Trimming cost V 1 base and J 2 bases, with 7 bases left between them. CDR3 protein: CASSLSGGNQPQHF. The CDR3 nucleotides read TGCGCCAGCAGCTTGTCGGGGGGCAATCAGCCCCAGCATTTT. The variable domain in full, completed from reference TRBV5-1 and TRBJ1-5, reads KAGVTQTPRYLIKTRGQQVTLSCSPISGHRSVSWYQQTPGQGLQFLFEYFSETQRNKGNFPGRFSGRQFSNSRSEMNVSTLELGDSALYLCASSLSGGNQPQHFGDGTRLSIL.

The J gene is TRBJ2-1, the V gene TRBV13, with 9 bases fitting TRBD2. The CDR3 contains 15 residues. Trimming at V came to 2 bases and at J to 5 bases, leaving 4 bases not matched to a gene. Germline CDR1 PRHDT, CDR2 FYEKMQ (reference sequence). The CDR3 is CASSLIEREDNEQFF. CDR3 coding DNA: TGTGCCAGCAGCTTAATAGAGCGGGAGGACAATGAGCAGTTCTTC.

This chain uses TRBV5-6 with TRBJ2-2; 13 nucleotides line up with TRBD2. With 4 bases clipped from V and 8 bases from J, the junction kept 8 bases outside the gene matches. CDR3 length: 16 amino acids. Germline lookup yields CDR1 SGHDT and CDR2 YYEEEE. The CDR3 region is CASSPSTSGRTGELFF. CDR3 DNA sequence: TGTGCCAGCAGCCCCTCGACTAGCGGGAGGACGGGGGAGCTGTTTTTT. Full variable domain (missing parts from reference TRBV5-6 and TRBJ2-2): DAGVTQSPTHLIKTRGQQVTLRCSPKSGHDTVSWYQQALGQGPQFIFQYYEEEERQRGNFPDRFSGHQFPNYSSELNVNALLLGDSALYLCASSPSTSGRTGELFFGEGSRLTVL.

This chain uses TRBV6-5 with TRBJ2-7, with a tentative D call TRBD2 (6 bases). CDR1 is MNHEY and CDR2 is SVGAGI in the germline V gene. This CDR3 comprises 12 residues. V gave up 6 bases and J gave up 3 bases, with 9 bases separating them. CDR3 amino acids: CASSQTSYEQYF. The DNA for the CDR3 is TGTGCCAGCAGCCAGACTAGCTACGAGCAGTACTTC.

The CDR3 region is CASSSGQGAYEQYF. CDR3 nucleotides: TGTGCCAGCAGCTCAGGACAGGGCGCCTACGAGCAGTACTTC. The chain is built from TRBV7-2 and TRBJ2-7, with 8 bases identical to TRBD1. V was clipped by 4 bases and J by 2 bases; unmatched bases: 4. The CDR3 loop spans 14 amino acids. CDR1 is SGHTA and CDR2 is FQGNSA in the germline V gene.

This chain links TRBV7-2 with TRBJ2-7; 11 nucleotides agree with TRBD2. Germline V CDR1 and CDR2: SGHTA, FQGNSA. Germline trimming cut 2 bases from V and 6 bases from J; bases unmatched to any gene: 3. The CDR3 loop spans 14 amino acids. In DNA, the CDR3 is TGTGCCAGCAGCTTAACTAGCGGGAGAGGCGAGCAGTACTTC. Protein sequence: CASSLTSGRGEQYF.

V and J are TRBV30 and TRBJ2-6, with a tentative D call TRBD2 (6 bases). Per the germline V gene, CDR1 is GTSNPN and CDR2 is SVGIG (reference sequence). V was clipped by 7 bases and J by 2 bases, with 9 bases between them. CDR3 length: 13 residues. Written as DNA, the CDR3 is TGTGCCTTCCGGGAGACTGGGGCCAACGTCCTGACTTTC. Its protein product is CAFRETGANVLTF.